Detailed here is one T cell receptor (beta chain). The data derive from a study of OX40 agonist ivuxolimab in advanced cancers. Germline CDR1 is SNHLY and CDR2 is FYNNEI. V trimming: 6 bases; J trimming: 5 bases; junction bases outside the gene matches: 10. The CDR3 consists of 15 residues. Profiling relied on immunoSEQ multiplex PCR, and the TCRdb table lists in-frame clones only, not all of them. Here the sample spans around 15,000 clones, about three quarters being singletons. Blood sampling was done at baseline, cycle 4 day 1, and cycle 7 day 1. The sequence was collected from an adult with an advanced solid tumor such as melanoma, head and neck, liver or kidney cancer. The gene calls are TRBV2 and TRBJ2-3; 8 bases agree with TRBD2. This sample comprised CD4+ or CD8+ T cells sorted from blood, obtained in a trial of the OX40 agonist ivuxolimab. The CDR3 protein is CASRGAGGQVDTQYF. DNA of the CDR3: TGTGCCAGCAGGGGGGCGGGGGGCCAGGTAGATACGCAGTATTTT.